A single sample is the source of the 18 T cell receptor beta chains below, sequenced in a study of OX40 agonist ivuxolimab in advanced cancers. Data came from immunoSEQ multiplex PCR; TCRdb stores just in-frame clones and leaves some out. Here the sample spans 55,000 to 70,000 clones, 80% to 90% being singletons. This material consisted of CD4+ or CD8+ T cells sorted from blood, taken in a trial of the OX40 agonist ivuxolimab. The source of these receptors is an adult with an advanced solid tumor such as melanoma, head and neck, liver or kidney cancer.

V usage is TRBV29-1 and J usage is TRBJ2-7, with TRBD1 identical over 9 bases. V was pared by 7 bases and J by 4 bases, with 11 bases of the junction left unmatched. Per germline, CDR1 SQVTM and CDR2 ANQGSEA. This CDR3 spans 14 amino acids. The CDR3 DNA sequence: TGCAGCGCTCGGACAGGGGCTCCTAGATACGAGCAGTACTTC. Protein sequence: CSARTGAPRYEQYF.

V gene TRBV19 combines with J gene TRBJ2-5, with D uncertain. The CDR3 contains 13 residues. V was shortened by 1 base and J by 4 bases, with 7 bases between the two germline ends. Per the germline V gene, CDR1 is LNHDA and CDR2 is SQIVND (reference sequence). The CDR3 sequence: CASSIAHPETQYF. For the CDR3, the DNA is TGTGCCAGTAGTATAGCCCACCCAGAGACCCAGTACTTC.

The rearrangement uses TRBV6-6 and TRBJ2-7; the D call may be TRBD1 or TRBD2 (5 bases each). V was clipped by 6 bases and J by 4 bases, with 19 bases between them. Per germline, CDR1 MNHNY and CDR2 SVGAGI (reference sequence). This CDR3 has 15 amino acids. The CDR3 loop is CASRPGTARWYEQYF. CDR3 DNA: TGTGCCAGCAGACCCGGGACCGCAAGGTGGTACGAGCAGTACTTC.

The chain recombines TRBV28 with TRBJ2-7; D unresolved. CDR3 size: 13 residues. V was clipped by 10 bases and J by 7 bases, with 20 bases between them. Germline lookup yields CDR1 MDHEN and CDR2 SYDVKM. The CDR3 is CATRIGSGREQYF. CDR3 DNA: TGTGCCACCAGAATAGGGTCGGGTCGGGAGCAGTACTTC.

The chain carries TRBV18 and TRBJ1-3; D gene ambiguous. The CDR3 extends over 12 amino acids. Per the germline V gene, CDR1 is KGHSH and CDR2 is LQKENI. V lost 3 bases to trimming and J lost 4 bases, with 4 bases between them. The CDR3 reads CASSPEGNTIYF. The CDR3 nucleotides are TGTGCCAGCTCACCCGAAGGAAACACCATATATTTT. The full variable domain, with the rest looked up from reference TRBV18 and TRBJ1-3, is NAGVMQNPRHLVRRRGQEARLRCSPMKGHSHVYWYRQLPEEGLKFMVYLQKENIIDESGMPKERFSAEFPKEGPSILRIQQVVRGDSAAYFCASSPEGNTIYFGEGSWLTVV.

The chain uses TRBV7-2 and TRBJ1-2; 9 positions match TRBD1. The V gene end was trimmed by 5 bases and the J gene end by 0 bases; junction bases not matched to a gene: 7. The CDR3 is 16 amino acids. Germline CDR1 reads SGHTA; CDR2 reads FQGNSA. The CDR3 loop reads CASSRPGQGANYGYTF. Here the CDR3 DNA reads TGTGCCAGCAGCCGCCCGGGACAGGGAGCTAACTATGGCTACACCTTC.

V is TRBV27 and J is TRBJ2-5, with TRBD2 matching 9 bases. This CDR3 is 17 amino acids long. After removal of 6 bases from V and 1 base from J, the junction contained 12 bases not matched to a gene. Per germline, CDR1 MNHEY and CDR2 SMNVEV (reference sequence). Here the CDR3 DNA reads TGTGCCAGCAGCCCCGGATTGGGGCGGGAGGGCCAAGAGACCCAGTACTTC. Translating gives CASSPGLGREGQETQYF.

This clone was counted a single time. The genes are TRBV7-2 and TRBJ2-7, with 7 bases fitting TRBD2. The V gene's germline CDR1 is SGHTA and CDR2 FQGNSA. The CDR3 length is 13 residues. The trim removed 2 bases at V and 6 bases at J, leaving 4 bases unmatched. The CDR3 region is CASSLPTSFEQYF. CDR3 bases: TGTGCCAGCAGCTTACCGACTAGCTTCGAGCAGTACTTC.

The CDR3 coding sequence is TGTGCCAGTGGGATGGCTTTGGGACTCACGGACAGTTATGCGCCCCACGAGCAGTACTTC. This codes for CASGMALGLTDSYAPHEQYF. The V gene is TRBV19, the J gene TRBJ2-7; D may be TRBD1 or TRBD2 (6 bases each). CDR3 length: 20 amino acids. Germline V gene data show CDR1 as LNHDA and CDR2 as SQIVND (reference sequence). Between the trimmed V and J ends, which lost 8 bases and 5 bases, there was a span of 37 bases.

This clone was seen once. The genes are TRBV9 and TRBJ2-1; 10 bases map to TRBD2. V dropped 4 bases and J dropped 7; count of bases not matched to a gene: 11. The CDR3 covers 16 residues. The germline gives CDR1 SGDLS, CDR2 YYNGEE. The CDR3 protein is CASSPRLAGGRNEQFF. Written as DNA, the CDR3 is TGTGCCAGCAGCCCACGACTAGCGGGTGGAAGAAATGAGCAGTTCTTC.

The gene calls are TRBV27 and TRBJ1-2; tentative D call: TRBD1 (5 bases). The CDR3 consists of 17 residues. CDR1 is MNHEY and CDR2 is SMNVEV in the germline V gene (reference sequence). Trimming cost V 5 bases and J 1 base, with 20 bases left between them. CDR3 in amino acids: CASSPRLGQGHNYGYTF. CDR3 in DNA: TGTGCCAGCAGTCCCCGCCTCGGGCAGGGCCATAACTATGGCTACACCTTC.

The CDR3 loop reads CASGRKTEAFF. Written as DNA, the CDR3 is TGTGCCAGCGGGAGGAAGACTGAAGCTTTCTTT. The rearrangement joins TRBV6-1 to TRBJ1-1, with D unresolved. V lost 8 bases, J lost 5 bases, and 9 bases lay in between. The CDR3 is 11 residues long. Germline values: CDR1 MNHNS, CDR2 SASEGT.

The chain carries TRBV4-1 and TRBJ2-3, with TRBD2 identical over 12 bases. There are 18 residues in the CDR3. Per the germline V gene, CDR1 is MGHRA and CDR2 is YSYEKL. V lost 1 base to trimming and J lost 0 bases; unmatched junction nucleotides: 5. CDR3: CASSQGTSGGTSTDTQYF. Here the CDR3 DNA reads TGCGCCAGCAGCCAAGGTACTAGCGGGGGGACTAGCACAGATACGCAGTATTTT.

This sequence joins TRBV19 and TRBJ1-1; 8 bases match TRBD1. The CDR3 length is 15 residues. The germline CDR1 and CDR2 sequences are LNHDA and SQIVND (reference sequence). With V trimmed by 5 bases and J by 1 base, 6 bases remained unmatched. The CDR3 loop is CASSPGQGRNTEAFF. The CDR3, as DNA: TGTGCCAGTAGTCCCGGACAGGGAAGGAACACTGAAGCTTTCTTT.

The chain has TRBV5-1 and TRBJ1-1; no reliable D call. The CDR3 contains 16 residues. Germline CDR1 and CDR2: SGHRS and YFSETQ. Trimming took off 2 bases at V and 2 bases at J, with 16 bases between the two ends. CDR3 nucleotides: TGCGCCAGCAGCTTCGCAGGACGCGTTGATAACACTGAAGCTTTCTTT. Protein: CASSFAGRVDNTEAFF. Full variable domain (remainder filled in from reference TRBV5-1 and TRBJ1-1): KAGVTQTPRYLIKTRGQQVTLSCSPISGHRSVSWYQQTPGQGLQFLFEYFSETQRNKGNFPGRFSGRQFSNSRSEMNVSTLELGDSALYLCASSFAGRVDNTEAFFGQGTRLTVV.

V usage is TRBV27 and J usage is TRBJ1-4; D unresolved. This CDR3 spans 12 amino acids. The V and J ends lost 5 bases and 10 bases respectively, with 11 bases between them. Germline V gene lookup returns CDR1 MNHEY and CDR2 SMNVEV (reference sequence). The DNA for the CDR3 is TGTGCCAGCAGTCGACAAGGAGGAAAACTGTTTTTT. This codes for CASSRQGGKLFF.

V usage is TRBV4-1 and J usage is TRBJ2-3; TRBD2 agrees at 9 bases. The CDR3 has 15 amino acids. The germline gives CDR1 MGHRA, CDR2 YSYEKL. V trimming: 6 bases; J trimming: 2 bases; junction bases outside the gene matches: 6. CDR3 sequence: CASRPLAGITDTQYF. CDR3 DNA: TGCGCCAGCAGACCTCTAGCGGGGATCACAGATACGCAGTATTTT.

For the CDR3, the DNA is TGCGCCAGCAGCTTCGTGAGCGGGGGGGCTTTAGAGACCCAGTACTTC. Residues: CASSFVSGGALETQYF. The chain employs TRBV5-1 and TRBJ2-5; 10 bases are shared with TRBD2. V was clipped by 2 bases and J by 4 bases; unmatched bases: 8. The germline V gene encodes CDR1 SGHRS and CDR2 YFSETQ. The CDR3 totals 16 residues.